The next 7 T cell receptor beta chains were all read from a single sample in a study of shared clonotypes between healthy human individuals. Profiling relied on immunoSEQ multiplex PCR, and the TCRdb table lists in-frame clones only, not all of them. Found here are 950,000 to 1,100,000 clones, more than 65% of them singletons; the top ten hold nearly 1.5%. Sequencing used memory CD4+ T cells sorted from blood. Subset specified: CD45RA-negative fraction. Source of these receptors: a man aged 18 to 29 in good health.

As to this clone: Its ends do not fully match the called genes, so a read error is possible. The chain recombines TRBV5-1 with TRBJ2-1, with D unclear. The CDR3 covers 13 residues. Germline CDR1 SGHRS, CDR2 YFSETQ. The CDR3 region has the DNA TGCGCCACCAGCCCGGAGAGCAGGAATGAGCAGTTCTTC. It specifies CATSPESRNEQFF.

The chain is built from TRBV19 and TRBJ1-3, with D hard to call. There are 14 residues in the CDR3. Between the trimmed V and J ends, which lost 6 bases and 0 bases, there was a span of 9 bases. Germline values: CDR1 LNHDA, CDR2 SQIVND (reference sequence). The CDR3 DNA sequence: TGTGCCAGTAGGGGGTCGGACTCTGGAAACACCATATATTTT. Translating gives CASRGSDSGNTIYF.

As DNA, the CDR3 is TGCGCCAGCAGCCAAGAGTACCGCTCTAACGGGTTCTTC. It is translated as CASSQEYRSNGFF. The V and J genes are TRBV4-1 and TRBJ2-1; D not resolved. The CDR3 is 13 residues long. V dropped 0 bases and J dropped 15 bases, with 15 bases sitting between them. Germline CDR1 and CDR2: MGHRA and YSYEKL.

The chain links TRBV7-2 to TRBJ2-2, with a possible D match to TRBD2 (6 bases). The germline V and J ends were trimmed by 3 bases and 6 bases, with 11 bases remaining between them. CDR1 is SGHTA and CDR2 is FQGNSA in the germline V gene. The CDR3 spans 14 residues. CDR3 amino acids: CASSFKRGAGELFF. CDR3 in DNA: TGTGCCAGCAGCTTTAAGCGCGGGGCCGGGGAGCTGTTTTTT.

DNA for the CDR3: TGTGCCAGCAGCGTAGCTACGGCCAACTATGGCTACACCTTC. This gives the protein CASSVATANYGYTF. This rearrangement joins TRBV9 to TRBJ1-2; D not resolved. The CDR3 totals 14 residues. CDR1 SGDLS and CDR2 YYNGEE come from the germline V gene. V gave up 0 bases and J gave up 2 bases, with 8 bases separating them.

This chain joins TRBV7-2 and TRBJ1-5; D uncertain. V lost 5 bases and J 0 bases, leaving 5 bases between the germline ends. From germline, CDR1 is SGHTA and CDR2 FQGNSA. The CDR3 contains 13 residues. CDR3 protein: CASSPSSNQPQHF. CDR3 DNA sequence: TGTGCCAGCAGCCCAAGTAGCAATCAGCCCCAGCATTTT. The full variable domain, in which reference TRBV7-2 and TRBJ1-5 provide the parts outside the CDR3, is GAGVSQSPSNKVTEKGKDVELRCDPISGHTALYWYRQSLGQGLEFLIYFQGNSAPDKSGLPSDRFSAERTGGSVSTLTIQRTQQEDSAVYLCASSPSSNQPQHFGDGTRLSIL.

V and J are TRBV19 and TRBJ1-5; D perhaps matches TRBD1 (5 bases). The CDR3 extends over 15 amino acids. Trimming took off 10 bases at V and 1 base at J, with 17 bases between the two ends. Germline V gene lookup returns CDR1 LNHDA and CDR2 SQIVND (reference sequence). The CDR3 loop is CATKIGGESNQPQHF. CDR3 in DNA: TGTGCCACCAAAATTGGGGGAGAAAGCAATCAGCCCCAGCATTTT.